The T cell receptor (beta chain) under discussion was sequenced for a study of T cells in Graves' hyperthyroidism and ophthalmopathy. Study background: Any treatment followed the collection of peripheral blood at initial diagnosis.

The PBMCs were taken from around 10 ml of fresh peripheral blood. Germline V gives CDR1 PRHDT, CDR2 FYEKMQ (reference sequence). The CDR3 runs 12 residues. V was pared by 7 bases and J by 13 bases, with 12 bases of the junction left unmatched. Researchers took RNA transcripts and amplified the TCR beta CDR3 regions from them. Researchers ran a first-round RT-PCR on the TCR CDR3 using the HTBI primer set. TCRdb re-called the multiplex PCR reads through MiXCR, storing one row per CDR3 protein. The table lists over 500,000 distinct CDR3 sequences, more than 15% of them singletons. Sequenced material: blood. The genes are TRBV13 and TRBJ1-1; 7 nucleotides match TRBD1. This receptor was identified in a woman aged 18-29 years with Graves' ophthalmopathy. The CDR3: CASTPEGTVFFF. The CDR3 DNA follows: TGTGCCAGCACCCCGGAGGGGACAGTATTTTTCTTT.